This T cell receptor (beta chain) was retrieved from a study of T cells in Graves' hyperthyroidism and ophthalmopathy. This CDR3 spans 16 amino acids. Germline V gene lookup returns CDR1 SGDLS and CDR2 YYNGEE. V dropped 3 bases and J dropped 0; count of bases not matched to a gene: 4. A word on this clonotype: The antigen remains undetermined.

On the basis of clinical symptoms, serum thyroxine and TRAb, thyroid ultrasound and orbital computed tomography, diagnoses were made. Fresh peripheral blood, approximately 9.7 ml, was the source of the PBMCs. Study-level findings and limits: The model predicted ophthalmopathy a median around six months before onset.

Amplified TCR beta CDR3 regions came from RNA transcripts. Initially, a first-round RT-PCR of the TCR CDR3 employed the HTBI primer set. In TCRdb, the multiplex PCR reads were re-called with MiXCR into one record per CDR3 protein. The sample contains 500,000 to 750,000 distinct CDR3 sequences, approximately 15% of which appear only once. The sample was blood. The clonotype comes from a woman younger than 30 with Graves' ophthalmopathy. The chain is built from TRBV9 and TRBJ2-3, with 10 bases lining up with TRBD2. The CDR3 nucleotides are TGTGCCAGCAGCGAGCGGGAGGGCCGGAGCACAGATACGCAGTATTTT. It encodes CASSEREGRSTDTQYF.